Presented here are 26 T cell receptor beta chains from one specimen sequenced in a study of graft-versus-host responses after intestinal transplantation. Profiling relied on immunoSEQ multiplex PCR, and the TCRdb table lists in-frame clones only, not all of them. The table records around 110,000 clones, less than 95% of them present only once. These receptors' targets are unknown. Sequencing used unstimulated CD4+ T cells sorted from spleen or lymph node cells, obtained before intestinal transplant. These receptors were taken from a human donor who received an intestinal transplant.

V gene TRBV10-3 combines with J gene TRBJ1-1; D not certain. CDR3 length equals 13 residues. Germline lookup yields CDR1 ENHRY and CDR2 SYGVKD. The ends were cut back, 0 bases at V and 1 base at J, with 3 bases in the middle. The DNA of the CDR3 is TGTGCCATCAGTGAGTCTCGGAACACTGAAGCTTTCTTT. Encoded protein: CAISESRNTEAFF.

The chain joins TRBV23-1 to TRBJ2-5; D uncertain. TRBV23-1 is treated as an ORF (open reading frame) with a function not yet certain. Trimming removed 2 bases from V and 5 bases from J, with 12 bases in between. This CDR3 has 14 amino acids. DNA for the CDR3: TGCGCCAGCAGTCAAAAGCAGTCGCGGGAGACCCAGTACTTC. Translation gives CASSQKQSRETQYF.

The V call is TRBV18, the J call TRBJ2-6; 9 bases are a match to TRBD1. Germline CDR1 reads KGHSH; CDR2 reads LQKENI. V was clipped by 6 bases and J by 0 bases; unmatched bases: 6. This CDR3 is 17 amino acids long. This CDR3 is CASSRGQGSSGANVLTF. CDR3 nucleotide sequence: TGTGCCAGCTCCCGGGGACAGGGAAGCTCTGGGGCCAACGTCCTGACTTTC. Filled out from reference TRBV18 and TRBJ2-6, the complete variable domain reads NAGVMQNPRHLVRRRGQEARLRCSPMKGHSHVYWYRQLPEEGLKFMVYLQKENIIDESGMPKERFSAEFPKEGPSILRIQQVVRGDSAAYFCASSRGQGSSGANVLTFGAGSRLTVL.

As DNA, the CDR3 is TGCGCCAGCAGCTTTCTGGACAGAAGGGAAGCTTTCTTT. Its protein is CASSFLDRREAFF. The V call is TRBV5-1, the J call TRBJ1-1; possible D gene TRBD1, 6 bases. The CDR3 runs to 13 residues. The V gene's germline CDR1 is SGHRS and CDR2 YFSETQ. V lost 2 bases to trimming and J lost 8 bases, with 13 bases between them.

The chain employs TRBV19 and TRBJ1-1; D ambiguous. The CDR3 is 14 residues long. V lost 0 bases to trimming and J lost 4 bases, with 9 bases between them. From germline, CDR1 is LNHDA and CDR2 SQIVND (reference sequence). The CDR3 is CASSIDPGITEAFF. In nucleotides, the CDR3 is TGTGCCAGTAGTATAGATCCGGGTATCACTGAAGCTTTCTTT.

The CDR3 DNA is TGTGCCAGCAGTGGGCAGGCTGCCGGTGAAAAACTGTTTTTT. Amino acids: CASSGQAAGEKLFF. V is TRBV2 and J is TRBJ1-4; D unresolved. Germline lookup yields CDR1 SNHLY and CDR2 FYNNEI. Trimming stripped 4 bases from V and 7 bases from J, with 13 bases between. CDR3 length: 14 residues.

V is TRBV6-5 and J is TRBJ2-1, with D perhaps TRBD1 (5 bases). Germline values: CDR1 MNHEY, CDR2 SVGAGI. V was clipped by 5 bases and J by 9 bases, with 14 bases between them. The CDR3 has 13 residues. CDR3 DNA: TGTGCCAGCAGTACAACAGGATTCGGTGAGCAGTTCTTC. It codes for CASSTTGFGEQFF.

With regard to this clone: The sample has other DNA sequences that encode this CDR3 too. This sequence joins TRBV19 and TRBJ1-1, with D possibly matching TRBD1 (5 bases). V gave up 3 bases and J gave up 5 bases, with 10 bases separating them. CDR3 length: 13 residues. Germline V gene data show CDR1 as LNHDA and CDR2 as SQIVND (reference sequence). CDR3 residues: CASSIAGGTEAFF. In DNA, the CDR3 is TGTGCCAGTAGTATTGCGGGGGGGACTGAAGCTTTCTTT.

The rearrangement links TRBV6-6 to TRBJ2-1; no clear D gene. The V gene lost 0 bases and the J gene lost 10 bases, with 4 bases spanning the gap. Germline assignment: CDR1 MNHNY and CDR2 SVGAGI (reference sequence). The CDR3 sequence is 11 residues long. CDR3 bases: TGTGCCAGCAGTTACTCGAGAGAGCAGTTCTTC. Translation gives CASSYSREQFF.

The chain is built from TRBV6-5 and TRBJ1-1; possible D gene TRBD1, 6 bases. This CDR3 has 15 residues. Germline CDR1 reads MNHEY; CDR2 reads SVGAGI. Trimming left V 8 bases short and J 2 bases short, with 18 bases between. The chain's CDR3 is CASRKGGKENTEAFF. The CDR3 nucleotides read TGTGCCAGCCGCAAGGGGGGGAAAGAAAACACTGAAGCTTTCTTT.

V is TRBV19 and J is TRBJ2-7; 10 nucleotides align to TRBD1. Per the germline V gene, CDR1 is LNHDA and CDR2 is SQIVND (reference sequence). This CDR3 region has 15 residues. The junction had 7 bases not matched to a gene; V was cut back by 6 bases and J by 2 bases. The CDR3 DNA sequence: TGTGCCAGTAGCTTCCGGACAGGGGGTCCCTACGAGCAGTACTTC. Its translation is CASSFRTGGPYEQYF. Using reference TRBV19 and TRBJ2-7 for the parts outside the CDR3, the full variable domain is DGGITQSPKYLFRKEGQNVTLSCEQNLNHDAMYWYRQDPGQGLRLIYYSQIVNDFQKGDIAEGYSVSREKKESFPLTVTSAQKNPTAFYLCASSFRTGGPYEQYFGPGTRLTVT.

This clone is a singleton in its sample. In DNA, the CDR3 is TGCGCCAGCAGCCGCGCCTACTCGGGACAGGGGGCTTCCCATAGCAATCAGCCCCAGCATTTT. This sequence encodes CASSRAYSGQGASHSNQPQHF. The chain is built from TRBV4-1 and TRBJ1-5, with 12 bases fitting TRBD1. CDR1 and CDR2 from the germline V gene are MGHRA and YSYEKL. The length of the CDR3 is 21 residues. Unmatched junction bases numbered 16, after V lost 4 bases and J lost 0 bases.

The chain couples TRBV18 to TRBJ2-1; TRBD2 agrees at 16 bases. The germline CDR1 and CDR2 sequences are KGHSH and LQKENI. The junction had 5 bases not matched to a gene; V was cut back by 1 base and J by 5 bases. The CDR3 runs 18 residues. Here the CDR3 DNA reads TGTGCCAGCTCACCACGGTCGGGACTAGCGGGGGGGAACAATGAGCAGTTCTTC. Translating gives CASSPRSGLAGGNNEQFF.

CDR3 sequence: CASTPKLRNTIYF. The CDR3 DNA reads TGTGCCAGCACCCCGAAGCTAAGAAACACCATATATTTT. This rearrangement joins TRBV28 to TRBJ1-3; D is undetermined. This CDR3 has 13 amino acids. Trimming removed 7 bases from V and 5 bases from J, with 12 bases in between. Germline CDR1 reads MDHEN; CDR2 reads SYDVKM.

This sequence joins TRBV5-1 and TRBJ1-1; D perhaps matches TRBD1 (6 bases). The CDR3 covers 17 residues. V lost 4 bases to trimming and J lost 1 base, with 20 bases between them. CDR1 is SGHRS and CDR2 is YFSETQ in the germline V gene. The CDR3 is CASSLGLGGAQNTEAFF. CDR3 DNA sequence: TGCGCCAGCAGCCTCGGGCTTGGGGGCGCCCAGAACACTGAAGCTTTCTTT.

The chain is built from TRBV5-4 and TRBJ2-1; 8 positions match TRBD2. There are 16 residues in the CDR3. With V trimmed by 4 bases and J by 0 bases, 6 bases remained unmatched. The germline gives CDR1 SGHNT, CDR2 YYREEE (reference sequence). In DNA, the CDR3 is TGTGCCAGCAGCCTTTCCACTAGCGGCTCCTACAATGAGCAGTTCTTC. It encodes CASSLSTSGSYNEQFF.

The chain is built from TRBV5-5 and TRBJ1-3; D remains unclear. This CDR3 region has 16 residues. V was trimmed by 0 bases and J by 4 bases, leaving 14 bases between them. The germline V gene has CDR1 SGHKS and CDR2 YYEKEE (reference sequence). CDR3 DNA: TGTGCCAGCAGCTTGGCGCCGATTTACTCCGGAAACACCATATATTTT. It is translated as CASSLAPIYSGNTIYF. Filled out from reference TRBV5-5 and TRBJ1-3, the complete variable domain reads DAGVTQSPTHLIKTRGQQVTLRCSPISGHKSVSWYQQVLGQGPQFIFQYYEKEERGRGNFPDRFSARQFPNYSSELNVNALLLGDSALYLCASSLAPIYSGNTIYFGEGSWLTVV.

The rearrangement joins TRBV9 to TRBJ2-5, with D perhaps matching TRBD2 (5 bases). Germline lookup yields CDR1 SGDLS and CDR2 YYNGEE. The V gene lost 0 bases and the J gene lost 4 bases, with 10 bases spanning the gap. The CDR3 consists of 14 residues. CDR3 loop: CASSVGTLRETQYF. The CDR3 coding sequence is TGTGCCAGCAGCGTAGGGACTTTAAGAGAGACCCAGTACTTC.

The rearrangement links TRBV4-1 to TRBJ2-2; possible D gene TRBD1, 6 bases. Germline V gene sequence: CDR1 MGHRA, CDR2 YSYEKL. The CDR3 is made up of 15 amino acids. With 4 bases removed from V and 4 bases from J, the gap between germline ends came to 13 bases. The CDR3, as DNA: TGCGCCAGCAGCCCTGACAGGATTTTCACCGGGGAGCTGTTTTTT. Its protein is CASSPDRIFTGELFF.

V is TRBV10-1 and J is TRBJ2-3, with 7 bases lining up with TRBD2. V shed 6 bases and J 3 bases; nucleotides not matched to a gene: 12. CDR3 size: 16 residues. Germline CDR1 reads WNHNN; CDR2 reads SYGVQD (reference sequence). DNA of the CDR3: TGCGCCAGCAGCCCGAATGCGGGAGAGGGGACAGATACGCAGTATTTT. It is translated as CASSPNAGEGTDTQYF.

This clone showed up just a few times. The chain carries TRBV19 and TRBJ2-5; 9 nucleotides match TRBD2. The germline CDR1 and CDR2 sequences are LNHDA and SQIVND (reference sequence). CDR3 size: 15 residues. V lost 9 bases to trimming and J lost 5 bases; unmatched junction nucleotides: 13. CDR3 residues: CASKPAGGPGETQYF. In DNA, the CDR3 is TGTGCCAGCAAGCCGGCGGGAGGGCCGGGGGAGACCCAGTACTTC.

This clone was counted once. V gene TRBV19 combines with J gene TRBJ2-3; the match to TRBD2 covers 8 bases. Germline V gene lookup returns CDR1 LNHDA and CDR2 SQIVND (reference sequence). The J segment lost 0 bases and the V segment lost 2 bases, leaving 7 bases of the junction unmatched. This CDR3 is built from 17 residues. The DNA for the CDR3 is TGTGCCAGTAGTATATGGAGCGGGAGTCTAAGCACAGATACGCAGTATTTT. It encodes CASSIWSGSLSTDTQYF.

The V call is TRBV7-9, the J call TRBJ1-4; D remains unclear. The V gene's germline CDR1 is SEHNR and CDR2 FQNEAQ (reference sequence). The V gene lost 2 bases and the J gene lost 0 bases, with 7 bases spanning the gap. The CDR3 consists of 15 residues. The CDR3 DNA sequence: TGTGCCAGCAGCTTATTGCCTACAACTAATGAAAAACTGTTTTTT. Protein product: CASSLLPTTNEKLFF.

The chain joins TRBV5-1 to TRBJ1-2, with 10 bases matching TRBD1. The CDR3 has 16 amino acids. Germline V gene data show CDR1 as SGHRS and CDR2 as YFSETQ. With V trimmed by 0 bases and J by 4 bases, 6 bases remained unmatched. The CDR3 region is CASSLGQGARTYGYTF. The DNA for the CDR3 is TGCGCCAGCAGCTTGGGACAGGGGGCCCGGACCTATGGCTACACCTTC.

A single count supports this clone. The CDR3 sequence is CASGPSTGGDQPQHF. The CDR3 bases are TGCGCCAGCGGTCCGTCTACGGGGGGCGATCAGCCCCAGCATTTT. The gene calls are TRBV10-2 and TRBJ1-5; possibly TRBD1 for D (6 bases). Trimming cost V 8 bases and J 5 bases, with 19 bases left between them. Germline V gives CDR1 WSHSY, CDR2 SAAADI. This CDR3 has 15 amino acids.

The rearrangement links TRBV28 to TRBJ2-5, with 14 bases identical to TRBD2. Near its end, the DNA agrees better with TRBJ2-7, so the J call may be wrong. Germline V gene sequence: CDR1 MDHEN, CDR2 SYDVKM. The CDR3 has 16 amino acids. CDR3 sequence: CASSSTSGRASYEQYF. DNA of the CDR3: TGTGCCAGCAGTTCGACTAGCGGGAGGGCAAGCTACGAGCAGTACTTC.